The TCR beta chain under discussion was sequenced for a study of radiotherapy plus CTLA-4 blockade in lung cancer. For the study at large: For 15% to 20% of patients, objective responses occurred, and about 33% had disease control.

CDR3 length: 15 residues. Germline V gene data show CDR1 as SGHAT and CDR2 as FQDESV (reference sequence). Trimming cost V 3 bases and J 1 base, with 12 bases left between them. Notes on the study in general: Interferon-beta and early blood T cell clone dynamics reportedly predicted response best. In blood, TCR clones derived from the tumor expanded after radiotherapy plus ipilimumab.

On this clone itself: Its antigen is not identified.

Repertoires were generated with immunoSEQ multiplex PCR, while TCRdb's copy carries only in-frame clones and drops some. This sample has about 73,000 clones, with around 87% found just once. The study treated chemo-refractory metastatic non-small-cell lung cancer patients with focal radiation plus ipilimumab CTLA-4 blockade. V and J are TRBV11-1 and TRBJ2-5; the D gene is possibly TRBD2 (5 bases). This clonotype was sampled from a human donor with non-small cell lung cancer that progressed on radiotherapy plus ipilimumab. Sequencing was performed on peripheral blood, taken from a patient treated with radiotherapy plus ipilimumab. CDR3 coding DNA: TGTGCCAGCAGCTTTCGTCGGGGTACCCAAGAGACCCAGTACTTC. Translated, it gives CASSFRRGTQETQYF.